The 25 T cell receptor beta chains below come from one sample, sequenced in a study of regulatory T cells in long-lasting Graves disease. Isolated PBMC RNA provided the starting material for the TCR library. One entry per CDR3 protein results from TCRdb running MiXCR on the reads. Of approximately 600 distinct CDR3 sequences in the sample, over 75% were seen once. Sample: peripheral blood mononuclear cells (PBMCs), taken with antithyroid drug treatment, in newly diagnosed or persistent Graves disease (not recorded which). These receptor sequences come from a female donor with Graves disease.

This clonotype was counted only a few times. The V call is TRBV30, the J call TRBJ2-7; no reliable D call. With 4 bases removed from V and 0 bases from J, the gap between germline ends came to 4 bases. Germline V gives CDR1 GTSNPN, CDR2 SVGIG (reference sequence). This CDR3 is 11 amino acids long. The CDR3 region has the DNA TGTGCCTGGACTCACTCCTACGAGCAGTACTTC. Its translation is CAWTHSYEQYF.

The chain uses TRBV2 and TRBJ2-2; D is ambiguous. Trimming left V 6 bases short and J 0 bases short, with 11 bases between. This CDR3 has 15 residues. Germline CDR1 reads SNHLY; CDR2 reads FYNNEI. The CDR3 loop is CASRNAYTNTGELFF. The CDR3 DNA follows: TGTGCCAGCAGGAACGCTTATACGAACACCGGGGAGCTGTTTTTT.

This chain uses TRBV12-3 or TRBV12-4 with TRBJ1-2, with 9 bases fitting TRBD1. The CDR3 is 16 residues long. With 6 bases clipped from V and 2 bases from J, the junction kept 10 bases outside the gene matches. DNA of the CDR3: TGTGCCAGCAGCCGACCGGGACAGGGTCAGAACTATGGCTACACCTTC. Protein product: CASSRPGQGQNYGYTF.

J is TRBJ1-3 and V is TRBV4-2; D unclear. This CDR3 is 16 amino acids long. Trimming shortened V by 0 bases and J by 4 bases, and 13 bases separated the two germline ends. Germline CDR1 reads LGHNA; CDR2 reads YNFKEQ. Here the CDR3 DNA reads TGTGCCAGCAGCCAAGACGGCGCGGAAAGGGGAAACACCATATATTTT. It translates to CASSQDGAERGNTIYF.

V gene TRBV11-2 combines with J gene TRBJ2-7; 10 nucleotides align to TRBD1. Germline loops: CDR1 SGHAT, CDR2 FQNNGV. Germline trimming cut 2 bases from V and 4 bases from J; bases unmatched to any gene: 11. This CDR3 region has 17 residues. The CDR3 nucleotides are TGTGCCAGCAGCTTATCCTCTTGGACAGGGGGTCGGTACGAGCAGTACTTC. This sequence encodes CASSLSSWTGGRYEQYF.

This rearrangement joins TRBV12-3 or TRBV12-4 to TRBJ1-1, with TRBD1 matching 7 bases. This CDR3 has 13 residues. The J segment lost 11 bases and the V segment lost 5 bases, leaving 11 bases of the junction unmatched. This chain's CDR3 is CASSTHRQGGAFF. CDR3 DNA sequence: TGTGCCAGCAGTACCCATCGACAGGGTGGGGCTTTCTTT.

The rearrangement uses TRBV6-7 and TRBJ1-5; TRBD1 is a possible D gene (5 bases). TRBV6-7 is sorted into the ORF group, with uncertain function. The CDR3 sequence is 14 residues long. V lost 2 bases and J lost 8, with 13 bases in between. The CDR3 region is CASSYQGVVKPQHF. The CDR3 DNA reads TGTGCCAGCAGTTACCAAGGGGTGGTGAAGCCCCAGCATTTT.

This clonotype has just a few counts. V gene TRBV20-1 combines with J gene TRBJ2-3; D possibly corresponds to TRBD1 (6 bases). This CDR3 is built from 15 residues. Trimming left V 0 bases short and J 2 bases short, with 12 bases between. Germline-derived CDR1 and CDR2 are DFQATT and SNEGSKA (reference sequence). This CDR3 is CSARDEGESTDTQYF. CDR3 coding DNA: TGCAGTGCTAGAGATGAGGGGGAGTCCACAGATACGCAGTATTTT.

This clonotype was seen a handful of times. The V and J genes are TRBV2 and TRBJ1-2; D perhaps matches TRBD1 (5 bases). CDR3 size: 14 residues. The germline V gene has CDR1 SNHLY and CDR2 FYNNEI. V shed 0 bases and J shed 3 bases, with 8 bases lying between them. CDR3 residues: CASSEAGGDYGYTF. CDR3 in DNA: TGTGCCAGCAGTGAAGCCGGGGGGGACTATGGCTACACCTTC. Filled out from reference TRBV2 and TRBJ1-2, the complete variable domain reads EPEVTQTPSHQVTQMGQEVILRCVPISNHLYFYWYRQILGQKVEFLVSFYNNEISEKSEIFDDQFSVERPDGSNFTLKIRSTKLEDSAMYFCASSEAGGDYGYTFGSGTRLTVV.

The J gene is TRBJ1-1, the V gene TRBV18, with a weak D call TRBD1 (6 bases). CDR3 length equals 12 residues. The germline gives CDR1 KGHSH, CDR2 LQKENI. Trimming removed 3 bases from V and 11 bases from J, with 13 bases in between. The DNA for the CDR3 is TGTGCCAGCTCACCTGTCCCAGGGGACGCTTTCTTT. Protein sequence: CASSPVPGDAFF.

The chain has TRBV6-2 or TRBV6-3 and TRBJ1-1, with a tentative D call TRBD1 (6 bases). CDR1 is MNHEY, CDR2 SVGEGT, per germline. This CDR3 contains 14 residues. Trimming cost V 7 bases and J 4 bases, with 16 bases left between them. This chain's CDR3 is CASTLSGGVTEAFF. CDR3 DNA sequence: TGTGCCAGCACCCTCTCCGGGGGCGTCACTGAAGCTTTCTTT.

This clonotype appeared a few times. This chain joins TRBV7-2 and TRBJ2-4; TRBD1 matches 8 bases. Germline assignment: CDR1 SGHTA and CDR2 FQGNSA. V lost 4 bases to trimming and J lost 1 base; unmatched junction nucleotides: 9. This CDR3 has 17 amino acids. The DNA for the CDR3 is TGTGCCAGCAGCTCCGCAGGGGGCGCGGTGGCCAAAAACATTCAGTACTTC. Protein product: CASSSAGGAVAKNIQYF.

This clonotype showed up just a few times. V gene TRBV28 combines with J gene TRBJ2-7; 10 bases fit TRBD2. V shed 6 bases, J shed 1 base, and the junction held 9 bases outside the gene matches. CDR1 MDHEN and CDR2 SYDVKM come from the germline V gene. The length of the CDR3 is 16 residues. The CDR3 sequence is CASRVERTSGSYEQYF. CDR3 nucleotides: TGTGCCAGCAGGGTCGAAAGGACTAGCGGATCCTACGAGCAGTACTTC.

This chain joins TRBV15 and TRBJ2-1; no clear D. Per the germline V gene, CDR1 is LNHNV and CDR2 is YYDKDF (reference sequence). V shed 0 bases and J shed 15 bases, with 12 bases lying between them. The CDR3 spans 12 residues. CDR3 loop: CATSRDQAPGFF. CDR3 in DNA: TGTGCCACCAGCAGAGATCAAGCCCCCGGGTTCTTC. The entire variable domain, with the rest obtained from reference TRBV15 and TRBJ2-1, is as follows: DAMVIQNPRYQVTQFGKPVTLSCSQTLNHNVMYWYQQKSSQAPKLLFHYYDKDFNNEADTPDNFQSRRPNTSFCFLDIRSPGLGDTAMYLCATSRDQAPGFFGPGTRLTVL.

This chain uses TRBV4-1 with TRBJ2-3, with D unclear. The ends were cut back, 4 bases at V and 4 bases at J, with 6 bases in the middle. This CDR3 has 12 amino acids. Per the germline V gene, CDR1 is MGHRA and CDR2 is YSYEKL. The CDR3, as DNA: TGCGCCAGCAGCCCGCGACCAGATACGCAGTATTTT. Translation: CASSPRPDTQYF.

V usage is TRBV7-3 and J usage is TRBJ2-2, with D unclear. The CDR3 is 15 residues long. The V end lost 1 base, the J end lost 0 bases, and 6 bases lay between the germline ends. CDR1 is SGHTA, CDR2 FQGTGA, per germline. CDR3 region: CASSLSPSNTGELFF. DNA of the CDR3: TGTGCCAGCAGCTTAAGTCCCTCGAACACCGGGGAGCTGTTTTTT. Based on the CDR3 plus reference TRBV7-3 and TRBJ2-2, the full variable domain is GAGVSQTPSNKVTEKGKYVELRCDPISGHTALYWYRQSLGQGPEFLIYFQGTGAADDSGLPNDRFFAVRPEGSVSTLKIQRTERGDSAVYLCASSLSPSNTGELFFGEGSRLTVL.

The chain combines TRBV24-1 with TRBJ2-3; D unresolved. Trimming cost V 3 bases and J 0 bases, with 12 bases left between them. CDR1 is KGHDR and CDR2 is SFDVKD in the germline V gene. This CDR3 region has 16 residues. The CDR3 sequence is CATSDQTRASTDTQYF. The DNA for the CDR3 is TGTGCCACCAGTGATCAGACTCGTGCTAGCACAGATACGCAGTATTTT.

The chain uses TRBV12-3 or TRBV12-4 and TRBJ2-3, with D tentatively TRBD2 (5 bases). V lost 6 bases, J lost 4 bases, and 11 bases lay in between. The CDR3 spans 13 residues. The DNA for the CDR3 is TGTGCCAGCAGGAGGGTAGGCGCAGATACGCAGTATTTT. Protein product: CASRRVGADTQYF.

This clonotype was observed once. This sequence joins TRBV10-2 and TRBJ1-1; 7 positions agree with TRBD1. V shed 7 bases and J 4 bases; nucleotides not matched to a gene: 12. In germline, CDR1 is WSHSY, CDR2 SAAADI. The CDR3 contains 15 residues. The CDR3 loop is CASTMTGNWRTEAFF. Written as DNA, the CDR3 is TGCGCCAGCACCATGACAGGGAATTGGCGCACTGAAGCTTTCTTT.

The V call is TRBV12-3 or TRBV12-4, the J call TRBJ2-7, with 8 bases fitting TRBD1. There are 14 residues in the CDR3. V shed 8 bases and J 1 base; nucleotides not matched to a gene: 7. The CDR3 nucleotides read TGTGCCAGCCGCGAGGGGACAGGATCCTACGAGCAGTACTTC. Translated, it gives CASREGTGSYEQYF.

The chain couples TRBV12-3 or TRBV12-4 to TRBJ2-3; 7 nucleotides line up with TRBD2. The ends lost 7 bases at V and 3 bases at J; junction bases unmatched: 7. The length of the CDR3 is 14 residues. In DNA form, the CDR3 reads TGTGCCAGCAAGATCATAGCGGGTACAGATACGCAGTATTTT. Translated, it gives CASKIIAGTDTQYF.

The chain uses TRBV24-1 and TRBJ2-3; 11 bases line up with TRBD2. The CDR3 covers 16 residues. Per the germline V gene, CDR1 is KGHDR and CDR2 is SFDVKD. V shed 3 bases, J shed 4 bases, and the junction held 5 bases outside the gene matches. The CDR3 sequence: CATSDPSGRWADTQYF. The CDR3 bases are TGTGCCACCAGTGATCCTAGCGGGAGGTGGGCAGATACGCAGTATTTT.

The chain combines TRBV10-3 with TRBJ2-7; 11 bases line up with TRBD1. J gave up 5 bases and V 5 bases, and 2 bases lay outside the gene matches. Germline lookup yields CDR1 ENHRY and CDR2 SYGVKD. The CDR3 runs to 13 residues. The CDR3 DNA sequence: TGTGCCATCAGTCTGGGACAGGGGGACGAGCAGTACTTC. Encoded protein: CAISLGQGDEQYF.

This chain connects TRBV10-3 to TRBJ2-1, with D tentatively TRBD1 (5 bases). V was trimmed by 0 bases and J by 8 bases, leaving 5 bases between them. The CDR3 length is 12 residues. The germline V gene has CDR1 ENHRY and CDR2 SYGVKD. CDR3 protein: CAISESGHEQFF. The CDR3 DNA sequence: TGTGCCATCAGTGAGTCGGGGCATGAGCAGTTCTTC.

The CDR3 DNA sequence: TGTGCCAGCAGCTTAGCGGCTAGCGAACAATACGAGCAGTACTTC. Translating it yields CASSLAASEQYEQYF. V is TRBV7-4 and J is TRBJ2-7; the D gene is possibly TRBD2 (6 bases). The CDR3 totals 15 residues. CDR1 and CDR2 (germline): SGHVT, SQSDAQ. The germline V and J ends were trimmed by 0 bases and 4 bases, with 13 bases remaining between them.